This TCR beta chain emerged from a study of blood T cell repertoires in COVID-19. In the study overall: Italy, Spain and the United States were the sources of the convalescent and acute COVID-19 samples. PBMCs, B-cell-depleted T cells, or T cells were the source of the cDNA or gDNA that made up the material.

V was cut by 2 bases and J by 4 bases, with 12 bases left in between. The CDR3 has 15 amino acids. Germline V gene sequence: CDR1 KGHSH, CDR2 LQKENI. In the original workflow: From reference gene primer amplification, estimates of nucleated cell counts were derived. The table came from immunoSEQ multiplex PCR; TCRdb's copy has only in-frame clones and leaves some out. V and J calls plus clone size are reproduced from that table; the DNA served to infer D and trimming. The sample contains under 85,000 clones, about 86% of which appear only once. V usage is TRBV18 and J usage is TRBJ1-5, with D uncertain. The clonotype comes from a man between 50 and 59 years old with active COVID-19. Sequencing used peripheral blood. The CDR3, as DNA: TGTGCCAGCTCACCAATAAATTCGCGAAATCAGCCCCAGCATTTT. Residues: CASSPINSRNQPQHF.